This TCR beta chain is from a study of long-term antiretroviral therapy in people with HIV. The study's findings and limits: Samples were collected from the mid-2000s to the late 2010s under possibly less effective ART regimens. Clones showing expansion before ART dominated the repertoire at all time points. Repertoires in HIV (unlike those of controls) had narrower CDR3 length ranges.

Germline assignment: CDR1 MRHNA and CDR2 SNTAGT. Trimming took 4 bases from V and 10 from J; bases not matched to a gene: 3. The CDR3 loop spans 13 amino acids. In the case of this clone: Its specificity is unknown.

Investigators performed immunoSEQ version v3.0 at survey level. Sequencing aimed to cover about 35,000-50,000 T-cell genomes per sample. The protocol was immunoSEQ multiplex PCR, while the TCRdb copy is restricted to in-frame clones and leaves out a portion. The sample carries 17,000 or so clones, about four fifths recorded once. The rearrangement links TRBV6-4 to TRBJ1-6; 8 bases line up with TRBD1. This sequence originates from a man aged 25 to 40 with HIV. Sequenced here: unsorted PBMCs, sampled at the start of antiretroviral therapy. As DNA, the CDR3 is TGTGCCAGCAGTGTCGACAGGGGATCACCCCTCCACTTT. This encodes CASSVDRGSPLHF.